This T cell receptor beta chain stems from a study of blood T cell repertoires in COVID-19. Study summary: Acute and convalescent COVID-19 specimens originated in the United States, Italy and Spain.

In the authors' methods: Estimated nucleated cell counts came from reference gene primer amplification. TCRdb's table, derived via immunoSEQ multiplex PCR, lists solely in-frame clones and lacks some. V, J and clone size are taken as reported in that table, and D and trimming were inferred from the DNA itself. Among under 400,000 clones listed, about 92% were seen once. The sequence came from a woman in her sixties with COVID-19, enrolled during active disease. Sequenced sample: peripheral blood.

DNA of the CDR3: TGCGCCAGCAGCCAAGAAACTAGCGGTACTAACAATGAGCAGTTCTTC. This translates into CASSQETSGTNNEQFF. The rearrangement joins TRBV4-1 to TRBJ2-1; 8 bases fit TRBD2. Germline V lookup: CDR1 MGHRA, CDR2 YSYEKL. CDR3 length: 16 amino acids. V shed 0 bases and J 5 bases; nucleotides not matched to a gene: 6.